Listed here are 4 T cell receptor beta chains from one sample, sequenced in a study of T cells in pancreatic ductal adenocarcinoma. Measured with immunoSEQ multiplex PCR; TCRdb has only the in-frame clones, and not every one. The sample contains 100,000 or so clones, about 95% of which appear only once. No neoadjuvant therapy was given to the selected pancreatic ductal adenocarcinoma patients before their surgery. Sequenced: PBMCs. These receptors were obtained from a human donor with pancreatic ductal adenocarcinoma.

V is TRBV28 and J is TRBJ1-1; the D is unclear. CDR3 length: 14 residues. Per germline, CDR1 MDHEN and CDR2 SYDVKM. With 4 bases removed from V and 4 bases from J, the gap between germline ends came to 13 bases. As DNA, the CDR3 is TGTGCCAGCAGTTCGCCCCTGGGAGGCACTGAAGCTTTCTTT. It encodes CASSSPLGGTEAFF.

The J gene is TRBJ2-3, the V gene TRBV27; TRBD2 agrees at 15 bases. CDR1 is MNHEY, CDR2 SMNVEV, per germline (reference sequence). This CDR3 is built from 17 residues. J gave up 3 bases and V 4 bases, and 5 bases lay outside the gene matches. The CDR3 coding sequence is TGTGCCAGCAGTTCGGGACTAGCGGGGGGTACTACAGATACGCAGTATTTT. Amino acid sequence: CASSSGLAGGTTDTQYF.

This sequence joins TRBV10-3 and TRBJ2-5; D possibly corresponds to TRBD2 (6 bases). V lost 9 bases, J lost 2 bases, and 10 bases lay in between. The germline V gene encodes CDR1 ENHRY and CDR2 SYGVKD. The CDR3 extends over 12 amino acids. The DNA for the CDR3 is TGTGCCATTAAAGCGGGTCAAGAGACCCAGTACTTC. This translates into CAIKAGQETQYF.

The chain carries TRBV7-8 and TRBJ2-5, with 7 bases that match TRBD1. The V segment lost 4 bases and the J segment 2 bases; nucleotides outside the gene matches: 7. The CDR3 loop spans 15 amino acids. CDR1 and CDR2 (germline): SGHVS, FQNEAQ. The CDR3 region has the DNA TGTGCCAGCAGCTGGAACCGGGACAGACAAGAGACCCAGTACTTC. It specifies CASSWNRDRQETQYF.